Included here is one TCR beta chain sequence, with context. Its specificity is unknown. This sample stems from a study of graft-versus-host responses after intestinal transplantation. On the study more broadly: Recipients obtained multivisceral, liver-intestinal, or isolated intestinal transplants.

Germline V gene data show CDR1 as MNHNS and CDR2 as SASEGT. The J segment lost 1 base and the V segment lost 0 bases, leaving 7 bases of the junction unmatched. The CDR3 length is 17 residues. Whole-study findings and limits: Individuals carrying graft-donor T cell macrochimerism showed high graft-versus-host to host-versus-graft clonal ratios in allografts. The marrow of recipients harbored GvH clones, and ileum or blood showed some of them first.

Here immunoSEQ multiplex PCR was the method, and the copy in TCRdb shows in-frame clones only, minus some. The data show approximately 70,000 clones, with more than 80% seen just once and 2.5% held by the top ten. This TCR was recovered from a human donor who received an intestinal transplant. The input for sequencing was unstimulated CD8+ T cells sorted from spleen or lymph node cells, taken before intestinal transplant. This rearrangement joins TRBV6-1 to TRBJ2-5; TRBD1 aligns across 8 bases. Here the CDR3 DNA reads TGTGCCAGCAGTGAAGCCCGGACGGGACAGGTCCAAGAGACCCAGTACTTC. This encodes CASSEARTGQVQETQYF.